The clone carrying this T cell receptor (beta chain) was recorded many times. These data are taken from a study of T cell repertoires in cytomegalovirus infection. Turning to the study itself: Carrying CMV and the relevant HLA type showed in public TCR beta signatures.

The V gene end was trimmed by 3 bases and the J gene end by 10 bases; junction bases not matched to a gene: 12. Germline V gene sequence: CDR1 ENHRY, CDR2 SYGVKD. The CDR3 extends over 15 amino acids. TCRdb re-called the reads with MiXCR, one entry per CDR3 protein. The sample has approximately 490,000 distinct CDR3 sequences, over 9% seen once; the top ten hold 10%. This clonotype was obtained from a human donor in good health (CMV status not recorded). Some clones in this sample may be carry-over from other donors' samples. The sequenced sample consisted of PBMCs. V and J are TRBV10-3 and TRBJ2-1; 7 nucleotides agree with TRBD2. CDR3 in DNA: TGTGCCATCAGTGAAAAGGAGGCGGGAGTAGGAGAGCAGTTCTTC. Amino acid sequence: CAISEKEAGVGEQFF.